This T cell receptor beta chain was documented in a study of T-cell reconstitution after alpha-beta-depleted transplantation in children. Deletions cut 5 bases from V and 5 bases from J, with 18 bases between. The CDR3 contains 15 residues. TCRbeta library construction was performed incorporating unique molecular identifiers. From the PCR reads, TCRdb called clonotypes with MiXCR, one entry per CDR3 protein. The sample consists of roughly 400,000 distinct CDR3 sequences, 20% of them appearing once. The origin of this receptor is a human donor who donated a stem cell graft to a child with acute myeloid leukemia. V gene TRBV12-3 or TRBV12-4 combines with J gene TRBJ1-1; D possibly corresponds to TRBD1 (6 bases). Specimen: PBMCs from the stem cell graft donor, collected from the stem cell graft. The CDR3 DNA reads as TGTGCCAGCAGTACCGACAGGCCCCGGGGAACTGAAGCTTTCTTT. Translation gives CASSTDRPRGTEAFF.